This T cell receptor (beta chain) originates from a study of cytomegalovirus exposure and HLA in healthy donors. Generated by immunoSEQ multiplex PCR, the TCRdb table keeps only in-frame clones and is missing some. The sample carries 89,000 or so clones, around 93% recorded once. General study results and limits: A classifier reportedly called cytomegalovirus status with high sensitivity and specificity. Overall, around 160 TCR beta chains were annotated as cytomegalovirus-associated. A later analysis found first-cohort TCR clusters tended to co-occur in the 90 to 150 validation repertoires.

This clone has just a few counts. What it recognizes is unknown. This clonotype was obtained from a woman aged 25 to 45 in good health and CMV-seropositive. The specimen sequenced was PBMCs.

The CDR3 nucleotides read TGTGCCAGCAGCTGCCTGGGACAGGGAGAAGAGACCCAGTACTTC. Protein sequence: CASSCLGQGEETQYF. The genes are TRBV5-6 and TRBJ2-5, with 9 positions matching TRBD1. The CDR3 covers 15 residues. Germline lookup yields CDR1 SGHDT and CDR2 YYEEEE. V shed 3 bases, J shed 3 bases, and the junction held 6 bases outside the gene matches.